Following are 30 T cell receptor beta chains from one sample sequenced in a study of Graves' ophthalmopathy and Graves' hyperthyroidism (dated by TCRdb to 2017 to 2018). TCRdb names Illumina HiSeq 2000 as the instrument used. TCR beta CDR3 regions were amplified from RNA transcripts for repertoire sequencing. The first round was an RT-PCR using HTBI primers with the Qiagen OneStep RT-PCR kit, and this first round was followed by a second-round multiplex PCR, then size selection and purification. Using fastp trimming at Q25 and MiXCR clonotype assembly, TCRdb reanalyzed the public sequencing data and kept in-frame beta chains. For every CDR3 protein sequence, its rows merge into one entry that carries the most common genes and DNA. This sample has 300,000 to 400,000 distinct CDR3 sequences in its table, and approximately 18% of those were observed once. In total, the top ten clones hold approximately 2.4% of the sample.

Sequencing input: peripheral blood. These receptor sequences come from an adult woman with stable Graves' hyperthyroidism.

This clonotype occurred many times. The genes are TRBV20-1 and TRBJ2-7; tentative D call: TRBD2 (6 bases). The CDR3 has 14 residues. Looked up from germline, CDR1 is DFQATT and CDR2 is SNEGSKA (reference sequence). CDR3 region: CSASRSGRAYEQYF. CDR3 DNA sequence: TGCAGCGCCAGTCGGAGCGGGCGGGCCTACGAGCAGTACTTC.

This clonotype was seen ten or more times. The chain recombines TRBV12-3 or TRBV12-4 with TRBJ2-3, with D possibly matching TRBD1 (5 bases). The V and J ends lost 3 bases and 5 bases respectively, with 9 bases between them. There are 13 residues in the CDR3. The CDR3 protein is CASSFLGEDTQYF. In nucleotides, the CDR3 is TGTGCCAGCAGTTTCCTAGGGGAAGATACGCAGTATTTT.

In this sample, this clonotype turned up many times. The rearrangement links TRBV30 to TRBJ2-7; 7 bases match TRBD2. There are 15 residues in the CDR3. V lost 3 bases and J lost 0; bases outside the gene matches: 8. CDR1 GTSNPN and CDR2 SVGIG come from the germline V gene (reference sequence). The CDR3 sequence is CAWSPIGRNSYEQYF. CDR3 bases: TGTGCCTGGAGCCCGATCGGGAGGAACTCCTACGAGCAGTACTTC.

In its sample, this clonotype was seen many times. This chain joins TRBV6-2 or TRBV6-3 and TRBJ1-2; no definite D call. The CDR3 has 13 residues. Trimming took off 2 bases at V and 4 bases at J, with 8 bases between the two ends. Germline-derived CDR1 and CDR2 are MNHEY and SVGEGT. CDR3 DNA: TGTGCCAGCAGTTACGAACGGATCTATGGCTACACCTTC. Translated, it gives CASSYERIYGYTF.

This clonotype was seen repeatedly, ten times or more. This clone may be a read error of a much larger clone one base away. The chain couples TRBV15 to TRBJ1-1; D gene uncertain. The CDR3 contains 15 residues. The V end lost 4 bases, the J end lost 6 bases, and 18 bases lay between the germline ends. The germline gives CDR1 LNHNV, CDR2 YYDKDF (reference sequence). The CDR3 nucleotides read TGTGCCACCAGCACCAGTGAGGGCTCGGACGCTGAAGCTTTCTTT. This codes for CATSTSEGSDAEAFF. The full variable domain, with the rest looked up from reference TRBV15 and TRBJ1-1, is DAMVIQNPRYQVTQFGKPVTLSCSQTLNHNVMYWYQQKSSQAPKLLFHYYDKDFNNEADTPDNFQSRRPNTSFCFLDIRSPGLGDTAMYLCATSTSEGSDAEAFFGQGTRLTVV.

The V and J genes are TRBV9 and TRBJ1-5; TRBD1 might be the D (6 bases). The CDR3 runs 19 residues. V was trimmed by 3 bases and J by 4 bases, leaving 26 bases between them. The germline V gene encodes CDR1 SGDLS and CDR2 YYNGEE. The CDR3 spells CASSGEGQRGRGANQPQHF. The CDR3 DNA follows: TGTGCCAGCAGCGGAGAGGGCCAGAGGGGCAGGGGAGCAAATCAGCCCCAGCATTTT. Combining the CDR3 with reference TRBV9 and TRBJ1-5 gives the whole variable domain DSGVTQTPKHLITATGQRVTLRCSPRSGDLSVYWYQQSLDQGLQFLIQYYNGEERAKGNILERFSAQQFPDLHSELNLSSLELGDSALYFCASSGEGQRGRGANQPQHFGDGTRLSIL.

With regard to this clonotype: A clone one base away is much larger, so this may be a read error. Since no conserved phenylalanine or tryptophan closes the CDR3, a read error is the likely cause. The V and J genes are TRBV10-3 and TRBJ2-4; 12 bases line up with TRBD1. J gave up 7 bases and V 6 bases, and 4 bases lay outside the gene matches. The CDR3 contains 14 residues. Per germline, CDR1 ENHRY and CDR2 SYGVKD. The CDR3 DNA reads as TGTGCCATCAGGGGACAGGGGGCCCGTAACATTCAGTACTCC. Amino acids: CAIRGQGARNIQYS.

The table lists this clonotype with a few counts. CDR3 DNA sequence: TGTGCCAGCAGCTTATTAAGGGACCTACGAGAGACCCAGTACTTC. It encodes CASSLLRDLRETQYF. The chain combines TRBV7-2 with TRBJ2-5; D may correspond to TRBD1 or TRBD2 (5 bases each). This CDR3 region has 15 residues. The germline V and J ends were trimmed by 2 bases and 4 bases, with 14 bases remaining between them. The V gene's germline CDR1 is SGHTA and CDR2 FQGNSA.

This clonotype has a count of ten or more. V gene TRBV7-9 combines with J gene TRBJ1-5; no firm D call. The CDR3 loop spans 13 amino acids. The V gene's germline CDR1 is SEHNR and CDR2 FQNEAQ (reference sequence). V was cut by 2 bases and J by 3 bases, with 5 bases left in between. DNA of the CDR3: TGTGCCAGCAGCTTAATGGACAATCAGCCCCAGCATTTT. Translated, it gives CASSLMDNQPQHF.

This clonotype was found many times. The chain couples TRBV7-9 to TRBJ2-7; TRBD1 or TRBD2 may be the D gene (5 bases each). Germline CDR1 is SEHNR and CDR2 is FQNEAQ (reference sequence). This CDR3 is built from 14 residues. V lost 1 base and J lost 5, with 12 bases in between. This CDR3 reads CASSLGPRGDEQYF. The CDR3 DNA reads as TGTGCCAGCAGCTTAGGCCCGAGAGGGGACGAGCAGTACTTC.

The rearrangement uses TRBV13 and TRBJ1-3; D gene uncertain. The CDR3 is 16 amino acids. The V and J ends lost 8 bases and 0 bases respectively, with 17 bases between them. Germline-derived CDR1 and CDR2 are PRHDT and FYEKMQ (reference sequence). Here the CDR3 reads CASSRGTHRSGNTIYF. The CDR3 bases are TGTGCCAGCTCTCGGGGAACACACCGCTCTGGAAACACCATATATTTT.

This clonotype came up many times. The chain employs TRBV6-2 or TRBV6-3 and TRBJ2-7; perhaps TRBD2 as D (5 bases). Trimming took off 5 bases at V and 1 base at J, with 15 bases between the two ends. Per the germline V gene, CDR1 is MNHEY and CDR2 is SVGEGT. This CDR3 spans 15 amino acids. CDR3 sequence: CASSRPLGDSYEQYF. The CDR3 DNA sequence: TGTGCCAGCAGTCGCCCTCTGGGAGATTCCTACGAGCAGTACTTC.

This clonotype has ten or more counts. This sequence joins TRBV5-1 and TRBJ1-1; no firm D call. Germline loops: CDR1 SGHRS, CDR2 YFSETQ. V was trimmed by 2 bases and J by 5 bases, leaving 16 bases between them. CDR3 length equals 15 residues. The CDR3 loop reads CASSFGLRMGTEAFF. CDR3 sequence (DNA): TGCGCCAGCAGCTTCGGTCTTCGAATGGGAACTGAAGCTTTCTTT.

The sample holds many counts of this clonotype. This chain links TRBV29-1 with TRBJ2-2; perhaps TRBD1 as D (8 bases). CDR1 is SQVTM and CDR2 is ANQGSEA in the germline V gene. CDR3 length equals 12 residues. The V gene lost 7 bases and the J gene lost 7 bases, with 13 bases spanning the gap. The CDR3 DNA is TGCAGCGGGACAGGGAGGGTCGGGGAGCTGTTTTTT. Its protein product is CSGTGRVGELFF.

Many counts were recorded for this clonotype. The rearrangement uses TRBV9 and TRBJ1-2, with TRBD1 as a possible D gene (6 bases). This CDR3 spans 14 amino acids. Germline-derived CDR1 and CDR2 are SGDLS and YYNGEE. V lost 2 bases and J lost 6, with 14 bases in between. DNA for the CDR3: TGTGCCAGCAGCGTTTTGGGGGCGCCGGATGGCTACACCTTC. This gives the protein CASSVLGAPDGYTF.

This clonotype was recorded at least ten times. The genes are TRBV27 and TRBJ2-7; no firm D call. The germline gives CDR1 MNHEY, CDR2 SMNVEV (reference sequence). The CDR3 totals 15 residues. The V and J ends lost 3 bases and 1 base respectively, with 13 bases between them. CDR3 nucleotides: TGTGCCAGCAGTTTGGTGGGCAGCTCTTCCTACGAGCAGTACTTC. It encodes CASSLVGSSSYEQYF.

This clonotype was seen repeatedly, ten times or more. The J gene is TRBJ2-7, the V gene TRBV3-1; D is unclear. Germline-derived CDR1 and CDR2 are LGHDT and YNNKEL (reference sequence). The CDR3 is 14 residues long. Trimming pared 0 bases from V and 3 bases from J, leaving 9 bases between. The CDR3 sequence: CASSQEGFGYEQYF. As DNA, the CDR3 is TGTGCCAGCAGCCAAGAAGGATTCGGCTACGAGCAGTACTTC.

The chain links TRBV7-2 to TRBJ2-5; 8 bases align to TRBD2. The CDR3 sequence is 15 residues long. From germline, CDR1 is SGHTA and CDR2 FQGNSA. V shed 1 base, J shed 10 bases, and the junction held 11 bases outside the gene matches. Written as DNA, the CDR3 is TGTGCCAGCAGCTTAGTCGCGGGAGGCCGGGGGATCCAGTACTTC. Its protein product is CASSLVAGGRGIQYF.

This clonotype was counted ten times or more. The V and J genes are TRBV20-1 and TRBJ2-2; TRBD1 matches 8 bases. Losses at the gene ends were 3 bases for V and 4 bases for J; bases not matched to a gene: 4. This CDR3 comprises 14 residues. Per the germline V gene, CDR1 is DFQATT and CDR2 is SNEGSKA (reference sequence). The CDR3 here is CSASRQGTTGELFF. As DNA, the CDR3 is TGCAGTGCTAGCAGACAGGGGACCACCGGGGAGCTGTTTTTT.

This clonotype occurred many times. Here the CDR3 DNA reads TGCGCCAGCAGTGAGTCGACCCAGGCCAATCAGCCCCAGCATTTT. Translation: CASSESTQANQPQHF. This chain connects TRBV10-2 to TRBJ1-5; no reliable D call. The V end lost 0 bases, the J end lost 3 bases, and 9 bases lay between the germline ends. Per germline, CDR1 WSHSY and CDR2 SAAADI. The CDR3 covers 15 residues.

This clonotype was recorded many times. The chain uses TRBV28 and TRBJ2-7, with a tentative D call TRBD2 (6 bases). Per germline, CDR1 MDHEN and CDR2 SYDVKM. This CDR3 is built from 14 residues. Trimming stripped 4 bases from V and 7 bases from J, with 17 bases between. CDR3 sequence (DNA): TGTGCCAGCAGTTCGAGTGGGGGGAGATGGGAGCAGTACTTC. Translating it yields CASSSSGGRWEQYF.

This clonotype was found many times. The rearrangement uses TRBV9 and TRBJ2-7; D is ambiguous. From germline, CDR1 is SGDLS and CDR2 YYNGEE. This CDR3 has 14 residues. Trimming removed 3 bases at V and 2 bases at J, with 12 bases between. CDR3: CASSASASPYEQYF. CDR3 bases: TGTGCCAGCAGCGCTTCGGCCTCTCCCTACGAGCAGTACTTC.

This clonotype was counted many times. The CDR3 loop reads CARAPGTSGKEVEQYF. The CDR3 DNA reads as TGTGCCAGGGCTCCCGGGACTAGCGGGAAGGAGGTCGAGCAGTACTTC. The chain combines TRBV11-2 with TRBJ2-7; 13 bases fit TRBD2. J was trimmed by 6 bases and V by 9 bases; bases with no gene match: 14. The CDR3 loop spans 16 amino acids. Looked up from germline, CDR1 is SGHAT and CDR2 is FQNNGV.

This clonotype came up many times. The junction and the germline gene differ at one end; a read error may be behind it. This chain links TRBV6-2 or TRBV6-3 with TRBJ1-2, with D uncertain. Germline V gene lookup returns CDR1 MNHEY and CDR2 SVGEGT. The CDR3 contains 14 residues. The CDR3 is CASRYYRANYGYTF. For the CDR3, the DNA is TGTGCCAGCAGATACTACAGAGCTAACTATGGCTACACCTTC.

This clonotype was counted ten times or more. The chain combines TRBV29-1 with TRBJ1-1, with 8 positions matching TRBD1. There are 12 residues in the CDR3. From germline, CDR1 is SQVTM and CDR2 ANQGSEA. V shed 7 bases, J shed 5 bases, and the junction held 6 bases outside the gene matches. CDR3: CSASQGATEAFF. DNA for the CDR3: TGCAGCGCAAGCCAGGGGGCTACTGAAGCTTTCTTT.

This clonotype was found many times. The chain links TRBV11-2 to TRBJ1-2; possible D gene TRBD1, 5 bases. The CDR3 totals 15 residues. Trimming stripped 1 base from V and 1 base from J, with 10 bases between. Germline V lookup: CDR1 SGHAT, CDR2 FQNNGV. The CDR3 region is CASSLGGTVNYGYTF. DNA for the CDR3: TGTGCCAGCAGCTTAGGGGGCACAGTTAACTATGGCTACACCTTC.

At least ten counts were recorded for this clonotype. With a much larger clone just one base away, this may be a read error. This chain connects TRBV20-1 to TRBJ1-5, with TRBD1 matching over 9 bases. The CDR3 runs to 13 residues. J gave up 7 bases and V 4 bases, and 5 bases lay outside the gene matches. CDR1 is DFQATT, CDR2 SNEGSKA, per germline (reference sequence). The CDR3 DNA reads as TGCAGTGCTACAGGGACAGGGCCACAGCCCCAGCATTTT. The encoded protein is CSATGTGPQPQHF.

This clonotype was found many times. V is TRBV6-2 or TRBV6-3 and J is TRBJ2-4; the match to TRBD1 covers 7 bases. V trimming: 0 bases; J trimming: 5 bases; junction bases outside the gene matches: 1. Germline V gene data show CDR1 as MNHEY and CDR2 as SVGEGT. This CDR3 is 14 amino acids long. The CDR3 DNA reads TGTGCCAGCAGTTACTCAGGGACAGAAAACATTCAGTACTTC. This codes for CASSYSGTENIQYF.

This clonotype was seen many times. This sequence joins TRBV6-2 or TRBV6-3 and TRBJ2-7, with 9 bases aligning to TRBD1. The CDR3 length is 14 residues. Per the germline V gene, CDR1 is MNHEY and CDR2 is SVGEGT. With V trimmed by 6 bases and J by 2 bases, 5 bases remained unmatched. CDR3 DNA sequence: TGTGCCAGCAGCATGGACAGGGGCACCTACGAGCAGTACTTC. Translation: CASSMDRGTYEQYF.

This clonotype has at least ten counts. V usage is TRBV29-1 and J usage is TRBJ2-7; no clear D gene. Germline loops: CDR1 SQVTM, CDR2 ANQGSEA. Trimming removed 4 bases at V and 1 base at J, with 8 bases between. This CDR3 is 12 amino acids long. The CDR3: CSVVVHSYEQYF. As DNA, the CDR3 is TGCAGCGTTGTTGTACATTCCTACGAGCAGTACTTC.